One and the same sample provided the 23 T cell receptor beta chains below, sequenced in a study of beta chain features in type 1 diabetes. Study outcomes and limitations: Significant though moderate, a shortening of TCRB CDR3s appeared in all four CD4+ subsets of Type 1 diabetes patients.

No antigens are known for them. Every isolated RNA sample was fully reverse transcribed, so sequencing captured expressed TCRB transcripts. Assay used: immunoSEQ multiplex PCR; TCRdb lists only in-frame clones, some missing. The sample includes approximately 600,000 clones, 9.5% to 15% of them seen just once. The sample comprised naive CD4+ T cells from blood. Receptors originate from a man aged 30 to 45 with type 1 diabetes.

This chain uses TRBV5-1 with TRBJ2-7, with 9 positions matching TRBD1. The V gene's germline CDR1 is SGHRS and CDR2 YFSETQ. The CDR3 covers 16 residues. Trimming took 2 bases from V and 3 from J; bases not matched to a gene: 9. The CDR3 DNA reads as TGCGCCAGCAGCTTAGGCCCGGGACAGGGCAGCTACGAGCAGTACTTC. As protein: CASSLGPGQGSYEQYF. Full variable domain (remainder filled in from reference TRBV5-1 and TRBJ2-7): KAGVTQTPRYLIKTRGQQVTLSCSPISGHRSVSWYQQTPGQGLQFLFEYFSETQRNKGNFPGRFSGRQFSNSRSEMNVSTLELGDSALYLCASSLGPGQGSYEQYFGPGTRLTVT.

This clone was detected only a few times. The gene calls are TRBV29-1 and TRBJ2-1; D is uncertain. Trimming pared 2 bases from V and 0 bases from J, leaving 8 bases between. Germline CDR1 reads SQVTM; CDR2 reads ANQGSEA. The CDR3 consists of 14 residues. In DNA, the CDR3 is TGCAGCGTTGAATACAGTAGCTCCTACAATGAGCAGTTCTTC. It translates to CSVEYSSSYNEQFF.

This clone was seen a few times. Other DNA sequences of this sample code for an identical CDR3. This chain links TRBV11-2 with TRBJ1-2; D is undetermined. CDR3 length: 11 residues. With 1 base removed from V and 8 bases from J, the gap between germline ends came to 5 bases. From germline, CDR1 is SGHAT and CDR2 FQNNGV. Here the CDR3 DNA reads TGTGCCAGCAGCTTAGGAGGAGGCTACACCTTC. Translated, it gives CASSLGGGYTF.

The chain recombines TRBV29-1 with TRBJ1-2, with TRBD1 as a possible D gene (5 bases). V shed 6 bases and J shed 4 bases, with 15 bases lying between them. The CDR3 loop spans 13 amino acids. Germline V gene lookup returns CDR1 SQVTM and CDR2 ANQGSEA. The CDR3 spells CSVEAQASYGYTF. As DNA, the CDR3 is TGCAGCGTCGAGGCACAGGCGAGCTATGGCTACACCTTC.

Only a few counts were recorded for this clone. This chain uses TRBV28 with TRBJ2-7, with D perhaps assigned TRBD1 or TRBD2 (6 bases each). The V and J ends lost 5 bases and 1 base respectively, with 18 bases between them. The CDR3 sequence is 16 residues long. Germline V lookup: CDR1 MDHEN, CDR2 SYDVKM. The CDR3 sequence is CASSIPGGRESYEQYF. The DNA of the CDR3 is TGTGCCAGCAGTATACCCGGGGGCAGAGAGTCCTACGAGCAGTACTTC.

CDR3 nucleotides: TGTGCCAGCAGTTTAGTAGGGCAGTTCTACGAGCAGTACTTC. Encoded protein: CASSLVGQFYEQYF. The chain carries TRBV28 and TRBJ2-7, with D hard to call. Trimming pared 2 bases from V and 3 bases from J, leaving 11 bases between. This CDR3 is 14 amino acids long. Germline V gene data show CDR1 as MDHEN and CDR2 as SYDVKM.

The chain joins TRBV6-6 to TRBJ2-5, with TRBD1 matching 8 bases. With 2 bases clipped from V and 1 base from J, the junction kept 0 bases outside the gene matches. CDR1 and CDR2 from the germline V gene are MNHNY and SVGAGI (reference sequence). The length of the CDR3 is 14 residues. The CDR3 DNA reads TGTGCCAGCAGTTACGGGACAGGCCAAGAGACCCAGTACTTC. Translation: CASSYGTGQETQYF.

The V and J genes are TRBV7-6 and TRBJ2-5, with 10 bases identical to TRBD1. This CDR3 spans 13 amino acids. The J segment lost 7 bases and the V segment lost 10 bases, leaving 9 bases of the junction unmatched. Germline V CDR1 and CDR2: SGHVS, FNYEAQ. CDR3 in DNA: TGTGCCACGGGGGACAGGGGAGTGGGGACCCAGTACTTC. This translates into CATGDRGVGTQYF.

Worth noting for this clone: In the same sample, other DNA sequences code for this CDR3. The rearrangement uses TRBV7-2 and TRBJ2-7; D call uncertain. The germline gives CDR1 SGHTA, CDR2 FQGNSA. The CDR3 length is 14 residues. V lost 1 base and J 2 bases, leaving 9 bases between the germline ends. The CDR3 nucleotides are TGTGCCAGCAGCTTAGTCCAGGTTGCCTACGAGCAGTACTTC. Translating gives CASSLVQVAYEQYF. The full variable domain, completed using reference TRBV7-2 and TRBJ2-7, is GAGVSQSPSNKVTEKGKDVELRCDPISGHTALYWYRQSLGQGLEFLIYFQGNSAPDKSGLPSDRFSAERTGGSVSTLTIQRTQQEDSAVYLCASSLVQVAYEQYFGPGTRLTVT.

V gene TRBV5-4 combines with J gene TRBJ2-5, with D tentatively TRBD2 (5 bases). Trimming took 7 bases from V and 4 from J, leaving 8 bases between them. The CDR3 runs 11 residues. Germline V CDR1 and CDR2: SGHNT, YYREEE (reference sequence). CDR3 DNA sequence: TGTGCCAGCTACGAGGGAGAGACCCAGTACTTC. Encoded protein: CASYEGETQYF. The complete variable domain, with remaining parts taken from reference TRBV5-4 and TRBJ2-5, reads ETGVTQSPTHLIKTRGQQVTLRCSSQSGHNTVSWYQQALGQGPQFIFQYYREEENGRGNFPPRFSGLQFPNYSSELNVNALELDDSALYLCASYEGETQYFGPGTRLLVL.

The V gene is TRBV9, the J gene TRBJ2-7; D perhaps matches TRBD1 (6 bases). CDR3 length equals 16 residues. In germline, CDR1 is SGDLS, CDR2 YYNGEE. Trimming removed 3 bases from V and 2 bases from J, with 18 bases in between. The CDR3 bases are TGTGCCAGCAGCGCAGCGCAACACAGGGCCCCCTACGAGCAGTACTTC. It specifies CASSAAQHRAPYEQYF.

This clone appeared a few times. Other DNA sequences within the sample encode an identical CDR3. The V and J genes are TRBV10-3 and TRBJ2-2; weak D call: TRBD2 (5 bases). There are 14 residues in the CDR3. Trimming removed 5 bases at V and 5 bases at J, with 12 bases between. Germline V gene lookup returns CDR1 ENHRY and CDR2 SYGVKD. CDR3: CAISTNRDTGELFF. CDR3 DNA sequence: TGTGCCATCAGTACCAACCGGGATACCGGGGAGCTGTTTTTT.

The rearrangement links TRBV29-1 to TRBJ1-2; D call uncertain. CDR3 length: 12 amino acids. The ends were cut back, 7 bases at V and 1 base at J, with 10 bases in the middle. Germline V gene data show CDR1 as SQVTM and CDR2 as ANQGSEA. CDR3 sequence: CSGGELNYGYTF. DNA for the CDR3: TGCAGCGGGGGAGAGCTTAACTATGGCTACACCTTC. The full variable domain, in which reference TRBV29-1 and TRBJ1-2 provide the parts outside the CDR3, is SAVISQKPSRDICQRGTSLTIQCQVDSQVTMMFWYRQQPGQSLTLIATANQGSEATYESGFVIDKFPISRPNLTFSTLTVSNMSPEDSSIYLCSGGELNYGYTFGSGTRLTVV.

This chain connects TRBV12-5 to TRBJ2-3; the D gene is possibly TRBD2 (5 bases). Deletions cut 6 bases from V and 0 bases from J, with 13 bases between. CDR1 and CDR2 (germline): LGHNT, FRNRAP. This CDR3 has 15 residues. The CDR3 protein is CASGGGGGSTDTQYF. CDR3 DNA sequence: TGTGCTAGTGGCGGAGGTGGCGGGAGCACAGATACGCAGTATTTT. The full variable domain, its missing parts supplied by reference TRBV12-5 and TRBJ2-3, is DARVTQTPRHKVTEMGQEVTMRCQPILGHNTVFWYRQTMMQGLELLAYFRNRAPLDDSGMPKDRFSAEMPDATLATLKIQPSEPRDSAVYFCASGGGGGSTDTQYFGPGTRLTVL.

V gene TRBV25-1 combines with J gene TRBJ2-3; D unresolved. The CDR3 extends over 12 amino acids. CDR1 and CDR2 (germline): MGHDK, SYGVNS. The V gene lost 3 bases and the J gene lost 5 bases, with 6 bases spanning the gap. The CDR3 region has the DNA TGTGCCAGCAGTGATGTCGGAGATACGCAGTATTTT. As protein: CASSDVGDTQYF.

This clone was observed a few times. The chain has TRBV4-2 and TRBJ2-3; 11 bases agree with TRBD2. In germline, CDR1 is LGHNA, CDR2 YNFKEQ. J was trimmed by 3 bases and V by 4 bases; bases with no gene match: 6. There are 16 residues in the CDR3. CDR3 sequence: CASSLAGGPLTDTQYF. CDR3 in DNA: TGTGCCAGCAGCCTAGCGGGGGGGCCGTTGACAGATACGCAGTATTTT.

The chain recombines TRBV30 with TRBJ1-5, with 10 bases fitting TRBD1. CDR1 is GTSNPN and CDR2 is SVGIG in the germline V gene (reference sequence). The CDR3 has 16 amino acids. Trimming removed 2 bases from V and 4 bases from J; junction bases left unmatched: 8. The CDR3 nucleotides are TGTGCCTGGAGTATCGCTGGACAGGGGGTTAATCAGCCCCAGCATTTT. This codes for CAWSIAGQGVNQPQHF.

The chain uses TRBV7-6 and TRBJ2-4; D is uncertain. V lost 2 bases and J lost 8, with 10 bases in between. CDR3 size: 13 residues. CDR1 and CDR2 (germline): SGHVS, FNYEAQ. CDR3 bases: TGTGCCAGCAGCTTATGGGCCGCGGACATTCAGTACTTC. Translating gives CASSLWAADIQYF.

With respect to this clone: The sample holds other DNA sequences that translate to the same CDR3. The CDR3 DNA sequence: TGTGCCAGCAGTGAACGGACAGGGAACACCATATATTTT. Translating gives CASSERTGNTIYF. The chain combines TRBV2 with TRBJ1-3; 8 nucleotides align to TRBD1. This CDR3 comprises 13 residues. Losses at the gene ends were 2 bases for V and 7 bases for J; bases not matched to a gene: 1. Germline CDR1 and CDR2: SNHLY and FYNNEI.

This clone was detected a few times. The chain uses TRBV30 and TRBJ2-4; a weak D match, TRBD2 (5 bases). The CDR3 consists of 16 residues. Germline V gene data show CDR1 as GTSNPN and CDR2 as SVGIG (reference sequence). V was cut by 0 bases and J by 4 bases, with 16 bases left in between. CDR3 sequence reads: CAWSVLEAARKNIQYF. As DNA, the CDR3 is TGTGCCTGGAGTGTACTGGAGGCAGCGAGAAAAAACATTCAGTACTTC.

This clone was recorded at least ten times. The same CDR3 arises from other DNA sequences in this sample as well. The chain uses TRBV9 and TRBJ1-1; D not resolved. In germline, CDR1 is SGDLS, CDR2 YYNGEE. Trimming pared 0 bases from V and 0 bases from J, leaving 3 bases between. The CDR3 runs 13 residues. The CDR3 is CASSVAVNTEAFF. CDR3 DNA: TGTGCCAGCAGCGTAGCTGTGAACACTGAAGCTTTCTTT.

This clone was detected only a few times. The CDR3 loop is CASSQDGTGEEKLFF. In DNA form, the CDR3 reads TGTGCCAGCAGCCAAGATGGGACAGGGGAGGAAAAACTGTTTTTT. The chain recombines TRBV4-2 with TRBJ1-4; 10 bases agree with TRBD1. V lost 0 bases to trimming and J lost 8 bases; unmatched junction nucleotides: 3. The germline gives CDR1 LGHNA, CDR2 YNFKEQ. This CDR3 comprises 15 residues.

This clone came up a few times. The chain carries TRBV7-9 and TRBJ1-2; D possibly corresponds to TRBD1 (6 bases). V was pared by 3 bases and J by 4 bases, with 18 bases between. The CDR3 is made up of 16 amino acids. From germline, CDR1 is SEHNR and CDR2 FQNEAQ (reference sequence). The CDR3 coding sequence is TGTGCCAGCAGCTTGGACGGACAGCCACTGGGCTATGGCTACACCTTC. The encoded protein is CASSLDGQPLGYGYTF.